This paragraph covers one TCR beta chain sequence. This specimen comes from a study of blood T cell repertoires in COVID-19. For the study at large: Sites in the United States, Italy and Spain provided acute and convalescent COVID-19 samples. PBMCs, B-cell-depleted T cells, or T cells were the source of the cDNA or gDNA that made up the material.

The ends lost 5 bases at V and 0 bases at J; junction bases unmatched: 5. Germline V gene lookup returns CDR1 SGHKS and CDR2 YYEKEE (reference sequence). The CDR3 extends over 15 amino acids. The authors' processing: Estimates of nucleated cell counts were drawn from the amplification of reference gene primers. Clones were read by immunoSEQ multiplex PCR, and TCRdb kept only the in-frame ones, dropping some. Clone size and the V and J calls come from that table; the DNA yielded D and trimming. The data contain some 700,000 clones, 70% to 90% of them singletons. The chain is built from TRBV5-5 and TRBJ2-7; 10 bases align to TRBD2. The TCR originated in a woman between 18 and 30 years old with acute or convalescent COVID-19. What was sequenced was peripheral blood. This chain's CDR3 is CASSSRTSGSYEQYF. The CDR3 DNA sequence: TGTGCCAGCAGTTCTAGGACTAGCGGCTCCTACGAGCAGTACTTC.